The clone carrying this T cell receptor beta chain was detected a few times. Its cognate antigen is unknown. This specimen belongs to a study of shared clonotypes between healthy human individuals. The wider study: Researchers assigned three CD4 naive, three CD4 memory, two CD8 naive and one CD8 memory plate to each donor. Whole-study results and caveats: Sample collection involved blood only; tissue repertoires are likely different. Donors were few, which limited the genetic and exposure-history diversity represented. Inspection by rarefaction showed sorted-subset sequencing to be incomplete despite large depth.

Germline lookup yields CDR1 SNHLY and CDR2 FYNNEI. The CDR3 extends over 15 amino acids. V shed 4 bases and J 3 bases; nucleotides not matched to a gene: 3. Assay: immunoSEQ multiplex PCR; the TCRdb copy retains only in-frame clones and omits some. This table has about a million clones, around four fifths appearing once. The chain recombines TRBV2 with TRBJ2-6; TRBD1 aligns across 7 bases. The source is a young man in good health. The sample was memory CD4+ T cells sorted from blood. Subset here: CD45RA-negative fraction. The CDR3 DNA follows: TGTGCCAGCAGTGCTGGGACAGTTGGGGCCAACGTCCTGACTTTC. It yields the protein CASSAGTVGANVLTF.